This T cell receptor (beta chain) was sequenced during a study of post-analysis software for immune sequencing data (dated by TCRdb to between 2014 and 2017). In terms of the full investigation: Disease courses on record covered relapsing-remitting, secondary progressive and progressive-relapsing multiple sclerosis, though some patients had no subtype annotation. The patient repertoires were set against under 12 previously published healthy control repertoires from donors whose ages ranged from roughly 6 to 25 years. A subset of samples was prepared in parallel using single-end sample barcoding, then pooled and co-amplified after Illumina adapter ligation. Study-wide conclusions, independent of this receptor: Strong co-clustering of samples prepared in the same batch was shown by direct clustering with F measure, prompting a batch-effect correction. The multiple sclerosis patient group was slightly younger than the control group. Compared with controls, multiple sclerosis patients had significantly lower normalized Chao1 diversity, a finding suggesting substantial peripheral T-cell clonal expansion. Patients showed significantly higher frequencies than controls for a handful of TRBV segments, among them TRBV5-6, TRBV5-1 and TRBV20-1.

The library relied on PCR. The sequencer listed for this sample is Illumina HiSeq 2500. To reduce PCR and sequencing biases, unique molecular identifiers were built into the TCR beta cDNA libraries. Per 1 to 10 million input T cells, approximately 500,000 cDNA molecules were obtained, such that each molecule approximated one T cell. The same protocol used for the earlier healthy control dataset was applied to prepare and sequence the patient libraries. Samples belonging to the same batch were prepared together, multiplexed and sequenced on a shared HiSeq lane. As for the original processing: Raw barcoded reads were processed with MIGEC, and single-read molecular identifier groups were discarded before consensus assembly and CDR3 extraction. VDJtools was used for post-analysis of the clonotype tables, with diversity normalized by down-sampling every dataset to the smallest sample size. In repertoire overlap clustering, CDR3 amino acid sequences, but not nucleotide sequences, were matched to correct batch-related cross-sample contamination. TCRdb reran the public reads through fastp at Q25 and MiXCR, keeping productive beta chains. Entries that share a CDR3 protein sequence are merged under the most common genes and DNA. In this record, the V and J calls reflect TCRdb's handling and not the investigators' own analysis. The sample yields more than 450,000 distinct CDR3 sequences; around 47% were counted once. The top ten constitute 1.7% of the sample.

To demonstrate the VDJtools post-analysis software, the study profiled TCR beta repertoires from the peripheral blood of 13 young patients with multiple sclerosis. The multiple sclerosis patients were children and adolescents ranging in age from 6 to 15 years. The germline V end is reduced by 0 bases and the J end by 4 bases; junction bases left unmatched: 2. Including the terminal cysteine and phenylalanine, the CDR3 comprises 14 residues. Only the CDR3 part of the read is kept: 42 bases, read in frame from the first base. The CDR1 and CDR2 encoded by the germline V gene (reference sequence) are DFQATT and SNEGSKA. This clonotype was observed a handful of times. Its antigen is currently not known. Base qualities are missing; no much larger clone stands one base away.

The receptor's source is a girl between 10 and 17 years old with multiple sclerosis. The chain is encoded by TRBV20-1 joined to TRBJ2-7, with 11 bases in between that match TRBD2. The sequenced material came from blood. For the CDR3, the sequence is CSARELAGAYEQYF. The DNA sequence is as follows: TGCAGTGCTAGAGAACTAGCGGGAGCTTACGAGCAGTACTTC.